This T cell receptor (beta chain) was profiled in a study of Ad26.COV2.S vaccination and SARS-CoV-2 variants listed by TCRdb under 2021. With regard to the full study: Vaccine-arm donors came from COV1001, a multicentre, randomized, double-blind, placebo-controlled phase I-IIa trial of Ad26.COV2.S in healthy adults. Dosing of Ad26.COV2.S was intramuscular, at either 5x10^10 or 1x10^11 viral particles, delivered as one shot or as two shots spaced 56 days apart. TCRbeta repertoire sequencing served as the tool for gauging how specific and how broad the SARS-CoV-2-reactive T cell receptors were following Ad26.COV2.S vaccination. The TCR-sequenced set comprised about 32 samples: some 20 Ad26.COV2.S vaccine recipients, 5 placebo recipients and 8 SARS-CoV-2 convalescent individuals. Trial participants were randomized into five groups of five: low-dose or high-dose Ad26.COV2.S given once or twice, or placebo on both occasions. Throughout the experiments and outcome assessment, investigators stayed blinded to trial group allocation. Overall results and qualifications from the work: Non-spike TCR breadth was comparable between vaccine and placebo recipients, consistent with the vaccine containing only spike. Substantial breadth of spike-specific CD8+ and CD4+ T cell responses was reported after vaccination. The study was not powered to compare responses between vaccine doses or regimens. It was noted by the authors that total T cell responses may have been underestimated by the TCR breadth and depth analyses. Spike-specific TCR breadth was higher in Ad26.COV2.S recipients than in placebo recipients (P = 0.0014).

In its sample, this clone was seen a few times. It lacks a known antigen. No base qualities exist here, and no much larger clone lies one base off it. The immunoSEQ Assay was the method used to sequence TCRbeta CDR3 regions. After extraction, genomic DNA underwent amplification by bias-controlled multiplex PCR, followed by high-throughput sequencing. In the authors' own workflow: Collapsing and filtering of sequences were performed to quantify the absolute abundance of each unique TCRbeta CDR3 region. T cell fraction was estimated by normalizing TCRbeta template counts to usable DNA, which was measured by amplifying reference genes present in all nucleated cells. Repertoire TCRs were annotated as SARS-CoV-2-specific when V gene, CDR3 amino acid sequence and J gene were exactly matched to a known reactive TCR set. MIRA supplied the reference SARS-CoV-2 TCR set, which was filtered for enrichment in COVID-19-positive ImmuneCODE repertoires so that public or cross-reactive TCRs were removed. Based on the MIRA antigens, annotated TCRs were further analysed at the level of specific ORF or position within ORF. Breadth was defined as the number of annotated unique rearrangements divided by the total number of unique productive rearrangements, and depth was defined as the summed frequency of the annotated unique rearrangements. Two-sided Wilcoxon rank-sum tests were used to compare TCR breadth between groups. TCRdb retrieved this table from immuneACCESS and kept in-frame rearrangements only. Not all clones are present; in checked studies, unresolved V genes account for under half, and no reason is known for the remainder. V, J and clone size derive from that table, while D and trimming were established from the DNA sequence. This sample is represented by some 480,000 clones; roughly nine tenths of them were singletons. More than 10% of the sample comes from the top ten.

The CDR3 starts with the cysteine, ends with the phenylalanine, and has 14 residues. CDR3 DNA is the only sequence kept; it has 42 bases, read in frame from the first base. CDR1 is given as LNHDA and CDR2 as SQIVND, both from the germline V gene (reference sequence). V sheds 3 bases and J sheds 3 bases, leaving 8 bases between their ends. The treatment or condition label, as the study defines it: around 19 received Ad26.COV2.S at low or high dose, single or two shots; 5 received placebo; per-sample allocation not given. Repertoires of vaccine and placebo recipients were sequenced from samples taken on day 63 after the first injection. Cohort 1b enrolled roughly 25 adults aged 18-55 years at a single site in Boston, USA, between 29 July and 7 August 2020. As a vaccine, Ad26.COV2.S was a replication-incompetent adenovirus type 26 vector that expressed a prefusion-stabilized SARS-CoV-2 spike protein derived from the original Wuhan strain.

The origin of this receptor is a person aged 18-65 years who received the Ad26.COV2.S COVID-19 vaccine or a placebo. Rearrangement joined TRBV19 to TRBJ1-4; a weak D assignment points to TRBD1 (5 bases agree). Sequencing used peripheral blood, obtained in a trial of Ad26.COV2.S vaccine versus placebo. The bases read TGTGCCAGTAGTATGGGGACGGCTAATGAAAAACTGTTTTTT. Translation gives CASSMGTANEKLFF.